What follows are 2 T cell receptor beta chains derived from one specimen sequenced in a study of blood T cell repertoires in COVID-19. TCRdb's copy holds only in-frame clones and misses some; the assay was immunoSEQ multiplex PCR. The sample contains some 260,000 clones, more than 75% of which appear only once. Sequenced sample: peripheral blood. Source of these receptors: a woman in her 40s who had recovered from COVID-19.

This sequence joins TRBV9 and TRBJ2-2; 11 nucleotides align to TRBD1. CDR1 is SGDLS and CDR2 is YYNGEE in the germline V gene. The CDR3 is made up of 17 amino acids. V was pared by 4 bases and J by 6 bases, with 11 bases of the junction left unmatched. CDR3 bases: TGTGCCAGCAGCCCCCCGGGACAGGGGGTGAGGGCCGGGGAGCTGTTTTTT. Its translation is CASSPPGQGVRAGELFF.

The chain is built from TRBV30 and TRBJ2-1, with D perhaps matching TRBD2 (6 bases). CDR3 size: 15 residues. Germline assignment: CDR1 GTSNPN and CDR2 SVGIG (reference sequence). The ends were cut back, 3 bases at V and 1 base at J, with 13 bases in the middle. This CDR3 is CAWRGGGGSYNEQFF. The CDR3 DNA reads TGTGCCTGGAGGGGGGGTGGCGGGTCCTACAATGAGCAGTTCTTC.